The rows below give T cell receptor beta chains drawn from one sample of a study of cytomegalovirus exposure and HLA in healthy donors. The data were produced by immunoSEQ multiplex PCR, yet TCRdb's version contains in-frame clones alone and is incomplete. This sample has around 200,000 clones; around 75% occur once, and the top ten carry 3% to 4%. Sample: PBMCs. These receptors all stem from a woman in her twenties or thirties in good health and CMV-seropositive. The CDR3 runs from the conserved cysteine through the conserved F or W. D genes are given only for firm matches. Only part of the rows carry a size: once, few, many, or a class if the clone is expanded.

V gene	J gene	D gene	clone size	CDR3 protein	CDR3 DNA
TRBV29-1	TRBJ2-1	TRBD2	-	CSVEVPSGRALGIQSSYNEQFF	TGCAGCGTTGAAGTGCCCAGCGGGAGGGCGTTAGGTATACAGAGCTCCTACAATGAGCAGTTCTTC
TRBV4-1	TRBJ1-2	-	-	CASGEPLGAEGAKGYTF	TGCGCCAGCGGCGAACCATTGGGGGCAGAGGGAGCTAAAGGCTACACCTTC
TRBV18	TRBJ1-4	TRBD1	few	CASSPGQGEKLFF	TGTGCCAGCTCACCCGGACAGGGTGAAAAACTGTTTTTT
TRBV2	TRBJ2-6	-	-	CASQTQRATGANVLTF	TGTGCCAGCCAAACCCAGCGGGCGACTGGGGCCAACGTCCTGACTTTC
TRBV19	TRBJ1-1	-	-	CASSKTGMNTEAFF	TGTGCCAGTAGTAAGACGGGGATGAACACTGAAGCTTTCTTT
TRBV15	TRBJ2-1	TRBD2	-	CATSRAASGVYNEQFF	TGTGCCACCAGCAGAGCCGCTAGCGGGGTCTACAATGAGCAGTTCTTC
TRBV6-1	TRBJ1-5	TRBD1	-	CASRGTGINQPQHF	TGTGCCAGCAGGGGGACAGGGATCAATCAGCCCCAGCATTTT
TRBV6-1	TRBJ2-7	-	-	CASDQPTGFNEQYF	TGTGCCAGCGACCAACCCACAGGGTTCAACGAGCAGTACTTC
TRBV2	TRBJ2-6	-	-	CASWLFLSGANVLTF	TGTGCCAGCTGGCTTTTCTTGTCTGGGGCCAACGTCCTGACTTTC
TRBV7-2	TRBJ2-5	-	-	CASSLVQGRGETQYF	TGTGCCAGCAGCTTAGTACAGGGACGGGGAGAGACCCAGTACTTC
TRBV5-1	TRBJ2-5	TRBD2	-	CASRERLAPSETQYF	TGCGCCAGCAGGGAGAGACTAGCTCCCTCGGAGACCCAGTACTTC
TRBV19	TRBJ2-7	-	-	CASSANRVDEQYF	TGTGCCAGTAGTGCCAACAGGGTCGACGAGCAGTACTTC
TRBV6-5	TRBJ2-5	-	-	CASSYWGERGTQYF	TGTGCCAGCAGTTACTGGGGGGAAAGGGGGACCCAGTACTTC
TRBV11-2	TRBJ2-7	-	-	CASSFRLGGAGGFSYEQYF	TGTGCCAGCAGCTTCCGTCTTGGGGGAGCCGGGGGTTTCTCCTACGAGCAGTACTTC
TRBV6-1	TRBJ1-4	-	-	CASTEQGGEKLFF	TGTGCCAGCACGGAACAGGGCGGTGAAAAACTGTTTTTT
TRBV29-1	TRBJ2-7	TRBD2	-	CSSWTSPYEQYF	TGCAGCTCCTGGACTAGTCCTTATGAGCAGTACTTC
TRBV6-1	TRBJ2-7	-	-	CAIHREPYEQYF	TGTGCCATCCACAGGGAGCCCTACGAGCAGTACTTC
TRBV5-6	TRBJ2-4	TRBD1	-	CASSRAGGKNIQYF	TGTGCCAGCAGTCGGGCAGGGGGCAAAAACATTCAGTACTTC
TRBV27	TRBJ2-1	TRBD2	-	CASSSGLAGLNEQFF	TGTGCCAGCAGTTCCGGACTAGCGGGTCTCAATGAGCAGTTCTTC
TRBV9	TRBJ2-7	-	-	CASSVALRGEQYF	TGTGCCAGCAGCGTAGCCCTCCGGGGGGAGCAGTACTTC
TRBV25-1	TRBJ1-2	TRBD1	-	CASGQGNYGYTF	TGTGCCAGCGGACAGGGTAACTATGGCTACACCTTC
TRBV5-6	TRBJ2-4	TRBD1	-	CASSGAGTAKNIQYF	TGTGCCAGCAGCGGGGCCGGGACAGCAAAAAACATTCAGTACTTC
TRBV29-1	TRBJ2-7	-	-	CSVLDWLNSYEQYF	TGCAGCGTTCTCGACTGGCTAAACTCCTACGAGCAGTACTTC
TRBV2	TRBJ1-5	TRBD1	-	CASKDRVNGNQPQHF	TGTGCCTCAAAGGACAGGGTCAACGGCAATCAGCCCCAGCATTTT
TRBV27	TRBJ2-7	-	-	CASSLVMEGEQYF	TGTGCCAGCAGTCTTGTAATGGAGGGCGAGCAGTACTTC
TRBV28	TRBJ2-1	-	-	CASSPLGINEQFF	TGTGCCAGCAGTCCACTAGGAATCAATGAGCAGTTCTTC
TRBV19	TRBJ1-2	TRBD1	-	CASRMPFRDRAYGYTF	TGTGCCAGTAGGATGCCATTCCGGGACAGGGCCTATGGCTACACCTTC
TRBV28	TRBJ1-5	-	-	CASSSTAYQPQHF	TGTGCCAGCAGTTCGACAGCCTATCAGCCCCAGCATTTT
TRBV4-2	TRBJ2-7	-	-	CASSYDRAVKEQYF	TGTGCCAGCAGCTATGACAGAGCCGTGAAGGAGCAGTACTTC
TRBV25-1	TRBJ1-2	-	-	CASSEYAAGANYGYTF	TGTGCCAGCAGTGAATACGCCGCAGGGGCTAACTATGGCTACACCTTC
TRBV28	TRBJ2-1	TRBD2	-	CASSLWGGTTPSNEQFF	TGTGCCAGCAGTTTATGGGGCGGGACTACCCCTTCCAATGAGCAGTTCTTC
TRBV19	TRBJ2-7	-	-	CASSIRLGAEPSYEQYF	TGTGCCAGTAGTATTAGATTAGGGGCAGAGCCCTCCTACGAGCAGTACTTC
TRBV10-1	TRBJ1-1	-	-	CASSDQQGVNTEAFF	TGCGCCAGCAGTGACCAACAGGGAGTGAACACTGAAGCTTTCTTT
TRBV13	TRBJ2-1	-	-	CASSRYLAPLIYNEQFF	TGTGCCAGCAGCCGCTATCTAGCGCCCTTGATATACAATGAGCAGTTCTTC
TRBV18	TRBJ2-7	TRBD2	-	CASSPLGTSGYEQYF	TGTGCCAGCTCACCCCTCGGGACTAGCGGATACGAGCAGTACTTC
TRBV28	TRBJ1-2	TRBD1	few	CASSFDRAGYTF	TGTGCCAGCAGTTTTGACAGGGCTGGCTACACCTTC
TRBV19	TRBJ2-7	-	-	CASSRTGSSYEQYF	TGTGCCAGTAGTCGGACCGGGAGTAGCTACGAGCAGTACTTC
TRBV19	TRBJ2-7	TRBD1	-	CASSIGTGGTYEQYF	TGTGCCAGTAGCATCGGGACAGGGGGTACCTACGAGCAGTACTTC
TRBV14	TRBJ2-2	TRBD2	once	CASSPMAGGRNGELFF	TGTGCCAGCAGCCCGATGGCGGGGGGAAGGAACGGGGAGCTGTTTTTT
TRBV2	TRBJ2-7	TRBD1	-	CASSPGQGGNEQYF	TGTGCCAGCAGCCCCGGACAGGGCGGCAACGAGCAGTACTTC
TRBV28	TRBJ2-1	-	once	CASKRGSSSDEQFF	TGTGCCAGCAAGAGGGGGTCTAGTTCCGATGAGCAGTTCTTC
TRBV6-1	TRBJ1-1	-	-	CASSELVQANTEAFF	TGTGCCAGCAGTGAACTTGTACAGGCGAACACTGAAGCTTTCTTT
TRBV7-9	TRBJ2-3	-	-	CSSSLGGAASTDTQYF	TGTTCCAGCAGCCTGGGTGGGGCAGCTTCCACAGATACGCAGTATTTT
TRBV9	TRBJ2-5	TRBD1	-	CASSVADRGGETQYF	TGTGCCAGCAGCGTAGCTGACAGGGGGGGAGAGACCCAGTACTTC
TRBV15	TRBJ1-2	TRBD1	-	CATSRGGQGGYGYTF	TGTGCCACCAGCAGAGGGGGACAGGGCGGATATGGCTACACCTTC
TRBV6-1	TRBJ2-5	TRBD2	-	CASSVEASGSLKTQYF	TGTGCCAGCAGTGTGGAGGCTAGCGGGAGTCTGAAGACCCAGTACTTC